A single T cell receptor (beta chain) is shown here with its context. This entry is derived from a study of cytomegalovirus exposure and HLA in healthy donors. The CDR3 sequence is 14 residues long. After removal of 6 bases from V and 1 base from J, the junction contained 6 bases not matched to a gene. Germline CDR1 SGHNT, CDR2 YYREEE (reference sequence). PCR involved 60 Vbeta and 13 Jbeta primers. The assay was immunoSEQ multiplex PCR, and TCRdb's table has in-frame clones only and misses some. The table shows around 150,000 clones, with approximately 62% occurring only once. The sequencing input was PBMCs. The chain joins TRBV5-4 to TRBJ1-1; 7 bases are a match to TRBD1. This TCR was sampled from a man in his fifties in good health and CMV-seronegative. CDR3 in DNA: TGTGCCAGCACCAAGGGACAGACGAACACTGAAGCTTTCTTT. Translation gives CASTKGQTNTEAFF.